This T cell receptor beta chain comes out of a study of blood T cell repertoires in COVID-19. At the level of the study: Sites in the United States, Italy and Spain provided acute and convalescent COVID-19 samples.

The germline V gene encodes CDR1 SGDLS and CDR2 YYNGEE. V gave up 4 bases and J gave up 6 bases; unmatched junction bases: 8. The CDR3 runs to 16 residues. The method was immunoSEQ multiplex PCR; TCRdb's version includes in-frame clones alone and lacks a portion of them. The top ten hold 5% to 6.5% of the sample, which has approximately 230,000 clones, approximately 89% seen once. The specimen sequenced was peripheral blood. The genes are TRBV9 and TRBJ1-6, with 9 nucleotides matching TRBD1. This TCR was sampled from a woman aged 25 to 39 with COVID-19, enrolled during active disease. The CDR3 coding sequence is TGTGCCAGCAGCCTCGGGACAGGGATCGCTAATTCACCCCTCCACTTT. It is translated as CASSLGTGIANSPLHF.